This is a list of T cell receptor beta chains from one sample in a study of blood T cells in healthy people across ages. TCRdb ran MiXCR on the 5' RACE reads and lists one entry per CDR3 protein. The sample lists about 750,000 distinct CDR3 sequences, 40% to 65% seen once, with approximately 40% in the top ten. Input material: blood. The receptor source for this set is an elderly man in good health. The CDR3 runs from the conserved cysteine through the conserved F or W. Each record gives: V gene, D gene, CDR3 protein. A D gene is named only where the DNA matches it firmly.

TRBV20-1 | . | CSAPRGGKSYNEQFF
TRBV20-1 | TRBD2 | CSATESSGRGWNEQFF
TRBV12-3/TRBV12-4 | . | CASSQTPLGTQYF
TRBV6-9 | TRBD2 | CASSYGTSGTYEQYF
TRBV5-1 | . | CASSASGTLNYGYTF
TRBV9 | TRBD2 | CASSVSGTSDTGELFF
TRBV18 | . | CTSSPSGQGNQPQHF
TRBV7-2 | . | CASSLGLRGVGSPLHF
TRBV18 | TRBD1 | CASSAVGQSTDTQYF
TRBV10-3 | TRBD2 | CAISESLAGGNEQFF